This T cell receptor beta chain was captured by sequencing in a study of shared clonotypes between healthy human individuals. The run depth of the assay was deep. Assay: immunoSEQ multiplex PCR; the TCRdb copy retains only in-frame clones and omits some. The sample lists 1,500,000 or so clones; around 98.5% were seen once. Donors were Caucasian adults residing in Nashville, Tennessee, USA. From germline, CDR1 is SQVTM and CDR2 ANQGSEA. V gave up 5 bases and J gave up 5 bases; unmatched junction bases: 16. This CDR3 contains 16 residues. The TCR comes from a young man in good health. The material sequenced was naive CD4+ T cells sorted from blood. As for subset: CD45RA+ positively selected. V and J are TRBV29-1 and TRBJ2-7; TRBD1 agrees at 9 bases. CDR3 DNA: TGCAGCGTTCATAAGGGACAGGGAAAGGGCCCCCACGAGCAGTACTTC. Its protein product is CSVHKGQGKGPHEQYF.